A selection of T cell receptor beta chains follows, all from one sample in a study of identifying expanded T cells in peripheral blood. Some clones are missing from TCRdb's copy, which holds only in-frame ones; the method was immunoSEQ multiplex PCR. The sample yields under 100,000 clones, about 90% seen once. Sequenced: blood. These receptors were collected from a person aged 18 to 75 in good health. CDR3s include the opening cysteine and the closing phenylalanine or tryptophan. The order of the fields is D gene, clone size, V gene, J gene, CDR3 protein, CDR3 DNA. The D gene is left open where the match is weak. A row's size may be missing; if present it is once, few, many or a size class.

TRBD1,.,TRBV27,TRBJ2-3,CASSEGTGGTDTQYF,TGTGCCAGCAGTGAAGGGACAGGGGGCACAGATACGCAGTATTTT
TRBD1,.,TRBV29-1,TRBJ1-2,CSVVNLGQMRGYTF,TGCAGCGTTGTAAACTTGGGACAGATGCGTGGCTACACCTTC
.,.,TRBV5-6,TRBJ2-3,CASSLLTDTQYF,TGTGCCAGCAGCTTGTTGACAGATACGCAGTATTTT
.,.,TRBV5-3,TRBJ1-1,CARSCKNTEAFF,TGTGCCAGAAGCTGTAAGAACACTGAAGCTTTCTTT
.,.,TRBV2,TRBJ2-5,CASSRQTAGETQYF,TGTGCCAGCTCCCGACAGACCGCCGGAGAGACCCAGTACTTC
.,.,TRBV2,TRBJ2-7,CASSDTGAYEQYF,TGTGCCAGCAGTGACACCGGGGCCTACGAGCAGTACTTC
.,.,TRBV9,TRBJ1-2,CASSDDPGHPNYGYTF,TGTGCCAGCAGCGACGATCCGGGACACCCTAACTATGGCTACACCTTC
.,.,TRBV4-1,TRBJ1-1,CASSQELTPAFF,TGCGCCAGCAGCCAAGAATTAACACCAGCTTTCTTT
.,.,TRBV5-1,TRBJ2-5,CASSLGTGQETQYF,TGCGCCAGCAGCTTAGGTACAGGCCAAGAGACCCAGTACTTC
TRBD1,.,TRBV6-1,TRBJ1-4,CASSEAGQGREKLFF,TGTGCCAGCAGTGAGGCGGGACAGGGGAGAGAAAAACTGTTTTTT
TRBD2,.,TRBV4-1,TRBJ2-3,CASSQEAGGMGYTQYF,TGCGCCAGCAGCCAAGAGGCGGGAGGGATGGGCTATACGCAGTATTTT
TRBD1,.,TRBV18,TRBJ1-1,CASGGQTMNTEAFF,TGTGCCAGCGGGGGACAGACGATGAACACTGAAGCTTTCTTT
.,.,TRBV5-1,TRBJ2-2,CASREGPVGTGELFF,TGCGCCAGCAGGGAGGGCCCCGTGGGCACCGGGGAGCTGTTTTTT
.,.,TRBV15,TRBJ2-4,CATSRPPGIQYF,TGTGCCACCAGCAGACCCCCCGGCATTCAGTACTTC
.,few,TRBV6-4,TRBJ1-6,CASSDVGSNSPLHF,TGTGCCAGCAGTGACGTGGGGAGTAATTCACCCCTCCACTTT
.,.,TRBV2,TRBJ1-2,CASSVQGYGYTF,TGTGCCAGCAGTGTCCAGGGCTATGGCTACACCTTC
TRBD1,.,TRBV7-6,TRBJ1-3,CASSLERQGRNTIYF,TGTGCCAGCAGCTTAGAACGACAGGGGAGAAACACCATATATTTT
.,.,TRBV18,TRBJ2-2,CASSPDAGYTGELFF,TGTGCCAGCTCACCGGACGCAGGGTATACCGGGGAGCTGTTTTTT
.,few,TRBV7-6,TRBJ1-2,CASSLVPGTNYGYTF,TGTGCCAGCAGCTTAGTGCCAGGGACTAACTATGGCTACACCTTC
.,.,TRBV11-3,TRBJ2-1,CASSLRLASSYNEQFF,TGTGCCAGCAGCCTCCGTTTGGCGAGCTCCTACAATGAGCAGTTCTTC
.,.,TRBV10-2,TRBJ2-7,CASSGTGSSYEQYF,TGCGCCAGCAGTGGGACCGGAAGCTCCTACGAGCAGTACTTC
.,.,TRBV29-1,TRBJ2-5,CSGGRAGQETQYF,TGCAGCGGGGGCAGGGCTGGGCAAGAGACCCAGTACTTC
TRBD1,.,TRBV4-2,TRBJ1-3,CASSQPDRVDTIYF,TGTGCCAGCAGCCAACCGGACAGGGTTGACACCATATATTTT
TRBD2,once,TRBV10-3,TRBJ2-2,CAIKTSGNTGELFF,TGTGCCATCAAAACTAGCGGGAACACCGGGGAGCTGTTTTTT
.,few,TRBV10-1,TRBJ2-7,CASSESRQGDEQYF,TGCGCCAGCAGTGAGTCGAGGCAGGGAGACGAGCAGTACTTC
TRBD2,.,TRBV9,TRBJ2-1,CASSVSAGGYMDEQFF,TGTGCCAGCAGCGTATCGGCGGGAGGGTATATGGATGAGCAGTTCTTC
.,.,TRBV5-1,TRBJ2-3,CASSFTMGADTQYF,TGCGCCAGCAGCTTCACCATGGGGGCAGATACGCAGTATTTT
.,.,TRBV14,TRBJ1-4,CASSQGSLEKLFF,TGTGCCAGCAGCCAAGGGTCCCTTGAAAAACTGTTTTTT
.,.,TRBV10-1,TRBJ2-3,CASSAGTDTQYF,TGCGCCAGCAGTGCGGGGACAGATACGCAGTATTTT
TRBD1,.,TRBV11-3,TRBJ2-5,CASSLTGDQETQYF,TGTGCCAGCAGCTTGACAGGGGATCAAGAGACCCAGTACTTC
.,.,TRBV30,TRBJ1-4,CAWRSNGREKLFF,TGTGCCTGGAGATCCAATGGTAGGGAAAAACTGTTTTTT
.,.,TRBV25-1,TRBJ1-1,CASTPRAFNTEAFF,TGTGCCAGCACCCCTCGGGCGTTTAACACTGAAGCTTTCTTT
.,.,TRBV13,TRBJ2-7,CASSLLRYEQYF,TGTGCCAGCAGCTTACTCCGCTACGAGCAGTACTTC
TRBD1,.,TRBV6-1,TRBJ1-1,CASSLGQGGGREAFF,TGTGCCAGCAGTCTGGGACAGGGTGGGGGACGGGAAGCTTTCTTT
.,.,TRBV5-1,TRBJ2-3,CASSLGRQPDTQYF,TGCGCCAGCAGCTTGGGGAGGCAGCCAGATACGCAGTATTTT
.,few,TRBV13,TRBJ2-2,CASSRRQNTGELFF,TGTGCCAGCAGCCGAAGACAGAACACCGGGGAGCTGTTTTTT
.,.,TRBV30,TRBJ2-7,CAWSVESGAYEQYF,TGTGCCTGGAGTGTAGAATCCGGGGCCTACGAGCAGTACTTC
.,once,TRBV6-5,TRBJ2-7,CASSQRGGFLFEQYF,TGTGCCAGCAGCCAACGTGGGGGGTTCCTGTTCGAGCAGTACTTC
.,.,TRBV5-5,TRBJ1-4,CASSLSGWEADEKLFF,TGTGCCAGCAGCTTGTCCGGATGGGAGGCCGATGAAAAACTGTTTTTT
.,.,TRBV18,TRBJ2-2,CASSPLPKTPPEGELFF,TGTGCCAGCTCACCACTGCCCAAGACGCCCCCCGAAGGGGAGCTGTTTTTT
.,once,TRBV7-9,TRBJ1-2,CASSPDNGGVKVHYGYTF,TGTGCCAGCAGCCCTGATAATGGCGGGGTTAAGGTACACTATGGCTACACCTTC
TRBD1,.,TRBV6-5,TRBJ1-2,CASSYGDRGRGYTF,TGTGCCAGCAGTTACGGAGACAGGGGACGGGGCTACACCTTC
.,.,TRBV4-1,TRBJ2-7,CASSQVITGREQYF,TGCGCCAGCAGCCAAGTAATAACAGGACGCGAGCAGTACTTC
TRBD1,.,TRBV7-3,TRBJ1-1,CASSSPKPGTVNTEAFF,TGTGCCAGCAGCTCACCCAAACCCGGGACAGTGAACACTGAAGCTTTCTTT
TRBD1,once,TRBV11-2,TRBJ2-1,CASSLGGQTAYNEQFF,TGTGCCAGCAGCTTAGGGGGACAGACCGCCTACAATGAGCAGTTCTTC
TRBD1,.,TRBV10-3,TRBJ1-2,CAISEDRGPGGYTF,TGTGCCATCAGTGAAGACAGGGGGCCGGGTGGCTACACCTTC
.,.,TRBV6-5,TRBJ1-1,CASSYSNPGAGGAFF,TGTGCCAGCAGTTACTCGAACCCAGGGGCGGGAGGAGCTTTCTTT
TRBD1,.,TRBV7-6,TRBJ2-7,CASSPRQGAFDEQYF,TGTGCCAGCAGCCCTCGACAGGGGGCCTTCGACGAGCAGTACTTC
.,.,TRBV2,TRBJ2-5,CASSRIRTGYGETQYF,TGTGCCAGCAGTCGGATACGTACAGGGTACGGAGAGACCCAGTACTTC
.,few,TRBV4-2,TRBJ1-5,CASSQEGEGQPQHF,TGTGCCAGCAGCCAAGAGGGGGAGGGTCAGCCCCAGCATTTT
.,.,TRBV18,TRBJ2-7,CASSPGDGYEQYF,TGTGCCAGCTCACCAGGGGACGGTTACGAGCAGTACTTC
TRBD1,.,TRBV29-1,TRBJ2-3,CSLKTGGGTHTDTQYF,TGCAGCCTGAAGACAGGGGGAGGGACTCACACAGATACGCAGTATTTT
TRBD1,once,TRBV2,TRBJ1-5,CASSFATGGNSNQPQHF,TGTGCCAGCAGTTTTGCTACAGGGGGCAATAGCAATCAGCCCCAGCATTTT